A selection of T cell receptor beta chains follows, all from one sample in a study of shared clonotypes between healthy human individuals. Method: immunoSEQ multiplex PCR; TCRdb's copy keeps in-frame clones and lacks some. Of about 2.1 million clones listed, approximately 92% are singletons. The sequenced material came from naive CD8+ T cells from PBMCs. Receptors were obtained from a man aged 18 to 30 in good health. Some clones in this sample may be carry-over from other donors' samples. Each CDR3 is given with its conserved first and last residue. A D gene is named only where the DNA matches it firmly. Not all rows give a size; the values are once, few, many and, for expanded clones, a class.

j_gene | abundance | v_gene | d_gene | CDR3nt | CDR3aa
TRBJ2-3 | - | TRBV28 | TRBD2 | TGTGCCAGCAGCACACGGACTAGCGTGTCAATCACTAGGGGTGATACGCAGTATTTT | CASSTRTSVSITRGDTQYF
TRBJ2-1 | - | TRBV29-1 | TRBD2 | TGCAGCGTTGAAGATGGACTAGCGGGAGTGGTTGAGCAGTTCTTC | CSVEDGLAGVVEQFF
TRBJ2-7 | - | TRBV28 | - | TGTGCCAGCAGTTCTCGGTTTAGGGCTCACGAGCAGTACTTC | CASSSRFRAHEQYF
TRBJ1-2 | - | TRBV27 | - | TGTGCCAGCAGTTTACAGGGTTCAGGCTATGGCTACACCTTC | CASSLQGSGYGYTF
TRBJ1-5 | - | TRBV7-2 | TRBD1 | TGTGCCAGCAGCTTACGGGGACAGGGGGGCAATCAGCCCCAGCATTTT | CASSLRGQGGNQPQHF
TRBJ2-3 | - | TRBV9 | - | TGTGCCAGCAGCCTCCGGTGGGGGCAAGATACGCAGTATTTT | CASSLRWGQDTQYF
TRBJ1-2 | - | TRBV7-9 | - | TGTGCCAGCAGGCCCGAGGGGGAGGGCTACACCTTC | CASRPEGEGYTF
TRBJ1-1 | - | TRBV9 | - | TGTGCCAGCAGCGTAGAAGGGACCTTGAACACTGAAGCTTTCTTT | CASSVEGTLNTEAFF
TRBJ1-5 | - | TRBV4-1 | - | TGCGCCAGCAGCCCGAGACACCAGAGGAGCAATCAGCCCCAGCATTTT | CASSPRHQRSNQPQHF
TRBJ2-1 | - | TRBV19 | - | TGTGCCAGTACTCCCGATTTGGAGAGTGGATACAATGAGCAGTTCTTC | CASTPDLESGYNEQFF
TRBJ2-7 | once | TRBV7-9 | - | TGTGCCAGCAGCTTAGGGGACCCTACCTACGAGCAGTACTTC | CASSLGDPTYEQYF
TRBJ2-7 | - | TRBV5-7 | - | TGTGCCAGCAGCTTGGGGGGACGGAGCTACGAGCAGTACTTC | CASSLGGRSYEQYF
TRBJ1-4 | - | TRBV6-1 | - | TGTGCCAGCAGGGAGTTTCGGGGTGAAAAACTGTTTTTT | CASREFRGEKLFF
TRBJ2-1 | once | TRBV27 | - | TGTGCCAGCAGTCGCCGCGACTATGACTACAATGAGCAGTTCTTC | CASSRRDYDYNEQFF
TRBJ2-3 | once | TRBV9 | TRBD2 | TGTGCCAGCAGCGCCTCTAGCGGGCTCGCTACAGATACGCAGTATTTT | CASSASSGLATDTQYF
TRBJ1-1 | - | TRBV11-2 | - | TGTGCCAGCAGCTTAGGCCGGATGAACACTGAAGCTTTCTTT | CASSLGRMNTEAFF
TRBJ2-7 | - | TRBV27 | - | TGTGCCAGCAGTTTATCGGGAGGGGGCGGATACGAGCAGTACTTC | CASSLSGGGGYEQYF
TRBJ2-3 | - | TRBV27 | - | TGTGCCAGCAGTTTATTTCCCTCGTTGGATGGAACAGATACGCAGTATTTT | CASSLFPSLDGTDTQYF
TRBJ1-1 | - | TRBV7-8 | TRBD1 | TGTGCCAGCAGCTTAATAGTACCTGGGACAGGGGCGACTGAAGCTTTCTTT | CASSLIVPGTGATEAFF
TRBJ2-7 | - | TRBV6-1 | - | TGTGCCAGCAGTGAAGGACTGATGGCTATCTACTCCTACGAGCAGTACTTC | CASSEGLMAIYSYEQYF
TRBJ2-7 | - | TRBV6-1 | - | TGTGCCAGCAGTCCGGGCCATTCCTACGAGCAGTACTTC | CASSPGHSYEQYF
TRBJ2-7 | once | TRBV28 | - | TGTGCCAGCAGTTTTATGAGCTCCGAGCAGTACTTC | CASSFMSSEQYF
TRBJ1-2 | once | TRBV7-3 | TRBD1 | TGTGCCAGCAGCTTAAACAGGGGAAACTATGGCTACACCTTC | CASSLNRGNYGYTF
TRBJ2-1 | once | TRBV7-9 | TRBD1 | TGTGAAAGTGGGACAGGGGTAGGCAATGAGCAGTTCTTC | CESGTGVGNEQFF
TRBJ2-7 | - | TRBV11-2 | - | TGTGCCAGCAGCTTAGAGGGACACTACGAGCAGTACTTC | CASSLEGHYEQYF
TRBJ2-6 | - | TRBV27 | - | TGTGCCAGCAGTCCCCCTCCTTACGGGGCCAACGTCCTGACTTTC | CASSPPPYGANVLTF
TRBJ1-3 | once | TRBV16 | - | TGTGCCAGCAGCCAATCCATTACCTCCGGAAACACCATATATTTT | CASSQSITSGNTIYF
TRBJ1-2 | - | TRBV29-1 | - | TGCAGCGTTGAAGTATCGGGGCCTAACTATGGCTACACCTTC | CSVEVSGPNYGYTF
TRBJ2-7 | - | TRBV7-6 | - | TGTGCCAGCAGCTTAGAAGGGAGAAGCTCCTACGAGCAGTACTTC | CASSLEGRSSYEQYF
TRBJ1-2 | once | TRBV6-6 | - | TGTGCCAGCAACGATTATGGCTATGGCTACACCTTC | CASNDYGYGYTF
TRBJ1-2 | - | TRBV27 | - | TGTGCCAGCAGTGCAGGGGCCGGCTACACCTTC | CASSAGAGYTF
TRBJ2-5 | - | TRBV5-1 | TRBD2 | TGCGCCAGCAGCTTGACTCCGGGACTAGCGTATCCCCAGTACTTC | CASSLTPGLAYPQYF
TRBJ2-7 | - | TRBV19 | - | TGTGCCAGTAGCGAGGGAGGCGATTACGAGCAGTACTTC | CASSEGGDYEQYF
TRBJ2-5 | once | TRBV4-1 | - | TGCGCCAGCAGCCAAGTGGGGAGGAGTCAAGAGACCCAGTACTTC | CASSQVGRSQETQYF
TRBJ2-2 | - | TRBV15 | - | TGTGCCACCAGCAGACAGGCCGGGGAGCTGTTTTTT | CATSRQAGELFF
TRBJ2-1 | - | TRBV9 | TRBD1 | TGTGCCAGCAGCGAAGGGGACAGCTACAATGAGCAGTTCTTC | CASSEGDSYNEQFF
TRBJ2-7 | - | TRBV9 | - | TGTGCCAGCAGCGACCAGGGGTACGAGCAGTACTTC | CASSDQGYEQYF
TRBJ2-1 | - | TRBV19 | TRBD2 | TGTGCCAGTAGTCTGACTAGCGGAGGGTACAATGAGCAGTTCTTC | CASSLTSGGYNEQFF
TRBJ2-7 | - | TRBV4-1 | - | TGCGCCAGCAGCCCCCTGATAGGGCTCGAGCAGTACTTC | CASSPLIGLEQYF
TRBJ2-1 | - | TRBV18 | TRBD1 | TGTGCCAGCTCCCGAGACAGGGTTTATGAGCAGTTCTTC | CASSRDRVYEQFF
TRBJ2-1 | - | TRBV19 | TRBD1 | TGTGCCAGTAGTATGACAGGGGGACGATTCAATGAGCAGTTCTTC | CASSMTGGRFNEQFF
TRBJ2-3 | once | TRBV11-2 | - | TGTGCCAGCAGCTTAGGACTCAAAACGCAGTATTTT | CASSLGLKTQYF
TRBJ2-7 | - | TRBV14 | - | TGTGCCAGCAGCCATTTGGGGTCCTACGAGCAGTACTTC | CASSHLGSYEQYF
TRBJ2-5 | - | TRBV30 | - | TGTGCCTGGGCCGTATTCAATCGTGGTGCGGGGACCCAGTACTTC | CAWAVFNRGAGTQYF
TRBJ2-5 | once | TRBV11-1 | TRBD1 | TGTGCCAGCAGCTTAGTCAGGGGGCAAGAGACCCAGTACTTC | CASSLVRGQETQYF
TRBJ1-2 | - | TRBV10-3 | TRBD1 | TGTGCCATCAGTGATCCGGGACAGGGGCTAAGCTACACCTTC | CAISDPGQGLSYTF
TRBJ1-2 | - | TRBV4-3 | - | TGCGCCAGCAGCCAAGCGGAAAGGGGTTATGGCTACACCTTC | CASSQAERGYGYTF
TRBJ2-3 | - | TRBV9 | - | TGTGCCAGCAGCGATAGTCGTGATACGCAGTATTTT | CASSDSRDTQYF
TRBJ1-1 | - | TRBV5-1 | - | TGCGCCAGCAGCTTGGCCCTAGCGGGGGCTGAAGCTTTCTTT | CASSLALAGAEAFF
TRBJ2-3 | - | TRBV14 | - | TGTGCCAGCAGTCAAGGTGGAGATACGCAGTATTTT | CASSQGGDTQYF
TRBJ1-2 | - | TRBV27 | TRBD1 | TGTGCCAGCAGTCAAAGAAGGACAGGGAAGGACTATGGCTACACCTTC | CASSQRRTGKDYGYTF
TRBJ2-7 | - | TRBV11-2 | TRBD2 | TGTGCCGGAAGGCGGGAGGGCAGCTACGAGCAGTACTTC | CAGRREGSYEQYF
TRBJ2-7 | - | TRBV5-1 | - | TGCGCCAGCAGCTTGGAATCTAGTAGCTCCTACGAGCAGTACTTC | CASSLESSSSYEQYF
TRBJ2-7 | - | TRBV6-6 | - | TGTGCCAGCAGTTATGGGGACGAGCAGTACTTC | CASSYGDEQYF